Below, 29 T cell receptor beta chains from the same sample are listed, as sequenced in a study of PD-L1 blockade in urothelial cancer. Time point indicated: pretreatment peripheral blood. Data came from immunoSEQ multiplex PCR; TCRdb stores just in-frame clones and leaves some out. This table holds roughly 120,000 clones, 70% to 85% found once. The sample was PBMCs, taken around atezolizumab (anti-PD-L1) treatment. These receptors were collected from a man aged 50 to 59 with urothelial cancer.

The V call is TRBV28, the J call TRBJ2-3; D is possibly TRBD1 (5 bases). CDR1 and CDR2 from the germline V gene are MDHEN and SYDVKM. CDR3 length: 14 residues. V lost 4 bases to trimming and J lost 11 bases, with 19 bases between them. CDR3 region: CASSSGSLGIKQYF. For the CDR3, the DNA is TGTGCCAGCAGTTCAGGGTCTCTTGGTATTAAGCAGTATTTT.

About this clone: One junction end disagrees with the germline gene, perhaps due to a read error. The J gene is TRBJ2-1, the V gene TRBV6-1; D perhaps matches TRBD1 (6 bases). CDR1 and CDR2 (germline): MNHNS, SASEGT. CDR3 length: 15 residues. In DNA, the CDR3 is TGTGCCAGCAGTGAAGGGGTGGGGACATCCCTCGAGCGGTTCTTC. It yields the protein CASSEGVGTSLERFF.

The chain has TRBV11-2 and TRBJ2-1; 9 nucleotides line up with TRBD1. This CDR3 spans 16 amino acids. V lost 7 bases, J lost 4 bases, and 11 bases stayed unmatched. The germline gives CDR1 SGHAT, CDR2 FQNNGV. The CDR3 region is CASKSSGTGPYNEQFF. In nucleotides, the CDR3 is TGTGCCAGCAAATCCTCCGGGACAGGGCCATACAATGAGCAGTTCTTC. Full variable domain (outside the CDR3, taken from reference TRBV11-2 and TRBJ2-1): EAGVAQSPRYKIIEKRQSVAFWCNPISGHATLYWYQQILGQGPKLLIQFQNNGVVDDSQLPKDRFSAERLKGVDSTLKIQPAKLEDSAVYLCASKSSGTGPYNEQFFGPGTRLTVL.

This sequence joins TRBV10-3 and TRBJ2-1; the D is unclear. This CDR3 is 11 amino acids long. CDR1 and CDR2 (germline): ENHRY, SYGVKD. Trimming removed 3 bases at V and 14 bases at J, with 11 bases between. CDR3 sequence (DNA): TGTGCCATCAGTGACCCCCCTACCAAGTTCTTC. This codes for CAISDPPTKFF.

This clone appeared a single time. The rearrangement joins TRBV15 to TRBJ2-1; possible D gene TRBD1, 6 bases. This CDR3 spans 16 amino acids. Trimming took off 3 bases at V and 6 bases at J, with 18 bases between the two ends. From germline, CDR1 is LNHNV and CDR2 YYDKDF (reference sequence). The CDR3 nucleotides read TGTGCCACCAGCAGGGGGGCCTATGTCGGCGGCAATGAGCAGTTCTTC. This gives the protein CATSRGAYVGGNEQFF.

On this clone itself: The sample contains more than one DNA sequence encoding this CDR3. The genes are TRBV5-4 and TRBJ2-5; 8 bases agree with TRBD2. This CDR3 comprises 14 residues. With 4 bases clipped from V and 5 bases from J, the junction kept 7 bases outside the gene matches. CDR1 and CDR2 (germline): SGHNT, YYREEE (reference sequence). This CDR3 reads CASSPGTSGETQYF. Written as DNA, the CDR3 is TGTGCCAGCAGCCCCGGGACTAGTGGGGAGACCCAGTACTTC.

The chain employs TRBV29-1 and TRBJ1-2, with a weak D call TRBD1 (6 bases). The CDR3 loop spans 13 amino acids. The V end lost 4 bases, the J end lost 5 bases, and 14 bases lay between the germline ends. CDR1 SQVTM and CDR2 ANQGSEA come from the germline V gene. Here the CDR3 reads CSVVGGGRYGYTF. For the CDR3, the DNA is TGCAGCGTTGTTGGGGGGGGCAGATATGGCTACACCTTC.

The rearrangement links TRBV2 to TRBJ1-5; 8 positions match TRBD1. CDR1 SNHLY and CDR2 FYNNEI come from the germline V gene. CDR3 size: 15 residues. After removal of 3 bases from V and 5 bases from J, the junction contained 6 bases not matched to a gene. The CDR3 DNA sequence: TGTGCCAGCAGTGACCCCAGGGGGCCCCATCAGCCCCAGCATTTT. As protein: CASSDPRGPHQPQHF.

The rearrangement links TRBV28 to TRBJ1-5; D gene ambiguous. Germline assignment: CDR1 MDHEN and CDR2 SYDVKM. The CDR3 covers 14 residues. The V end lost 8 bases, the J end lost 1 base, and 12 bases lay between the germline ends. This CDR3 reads CASWATGSNQPQHF. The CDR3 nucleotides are TGTGCCAGCTGGGCGACGGGGAGCAATCAGCCCCAGCATTTT.

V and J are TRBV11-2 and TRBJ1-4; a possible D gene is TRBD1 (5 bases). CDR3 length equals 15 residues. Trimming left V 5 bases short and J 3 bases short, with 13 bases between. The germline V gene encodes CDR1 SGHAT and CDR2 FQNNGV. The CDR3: CASSPKGRANEKLFF. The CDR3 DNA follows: TGTGCCAGCAGCCCAAAGGGCAGGGCTAATGAAAAACTGTTTTTT.

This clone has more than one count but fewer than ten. The chain's CDR3 is CASSEGHAGNQPQHF. The DNA of the CDR3 is TGTGCCAGCAGCGAGGGACATGCTGGCAATCAGCCCCAGCATTTT. The genes are TRBV7-9 and TRBJ1-5, with TRBD1 as a possible D gene (6 bases). Per the germline V gene, CDR1 is SEHNR and CDR2 is FQNEAQ (reference sequence). With 5 bases removed from V and 2 bases from J, the gap between germline ends came to 13 bases. The CDR3 totals 15 residues.

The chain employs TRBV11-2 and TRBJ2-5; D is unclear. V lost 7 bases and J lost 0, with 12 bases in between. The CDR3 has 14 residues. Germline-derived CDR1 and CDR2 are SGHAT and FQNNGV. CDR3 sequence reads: CASTSVHHQETQYF. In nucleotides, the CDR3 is TGTGCCAGCACCTCGGTCCATCACCAAGAGACCCAGTACTTC.

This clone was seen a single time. CDR3 DNA: TGCGCCAGCAGCCGACAGGGGTCCCCTCGGGACACTGAAGCTTTCTTT. The encoded protein is CASSRQGSPRDTEAFF. The chain uses TRBV5-1 and TRBJ1-1, with 8 bases fitting TRBD1. The CDR3 loop spans 16 amino acids. The J segment lost 3 bases and the V segment lost 4 bases, leaving 11 bases of the junction unmatched. The germline V gene has CDR1 SGHRS and CDR2 YFSETQ.

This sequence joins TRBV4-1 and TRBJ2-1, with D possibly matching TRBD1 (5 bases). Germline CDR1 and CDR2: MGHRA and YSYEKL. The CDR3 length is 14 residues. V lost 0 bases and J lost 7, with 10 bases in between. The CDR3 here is CASSQDGQTNEQFF. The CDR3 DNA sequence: TGCGCCAGCAGCCAAGACGGACAAACTAATGAGCAGTTCTTC.

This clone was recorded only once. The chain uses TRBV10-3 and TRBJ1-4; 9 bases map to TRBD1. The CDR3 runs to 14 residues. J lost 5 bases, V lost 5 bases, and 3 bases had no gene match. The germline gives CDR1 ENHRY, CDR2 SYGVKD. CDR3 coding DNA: TGTGCCATCAGTACCGGGACAGGGAATGAAAAACTGTTTTTT. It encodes CAISTGTGNEKLFF.

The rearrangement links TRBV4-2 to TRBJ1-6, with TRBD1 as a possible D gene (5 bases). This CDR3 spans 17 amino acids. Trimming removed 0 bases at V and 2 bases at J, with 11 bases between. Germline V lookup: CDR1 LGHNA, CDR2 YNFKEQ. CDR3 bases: TGTGCCAGCAGCCAAGATCAGGGAACAACCTATAATTCACCCCTCCACTTT. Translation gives CASSQDQGTTYNSPLHF.

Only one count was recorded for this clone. The DNA for the CDR3 is TGCGCCAGCAGCCTAGAAGTTACAGGGAACACTGAAGCTTTCTTT. This gives the protein CASSLEVTGNTEAFF. The gene calls are TRBV5-1 and TRBJ1-1; the D gene is possibly TRBD1 (5 bases). V was shortened by 4 bases and J by 1 base, with 14 bases between the two germline ends. The CDR3 extends over 15 amino acids. The germline CDR1 and CDR2 sequences are SGHRS and YFSETQ.

The CDR3 DNA sequence: TGTGCCAGCTCACCCTCTCGGGGAGTTTTTTACGAGCAGTACTTC. It yields the protein CASSPSRGVFYEQYF. The chain combines TRBV18 with TRBJ2-7, with D maybe TRBD2 (5 bases). Trimming took off 3 bases at V and 4 bases at J, with 16 bases between the two ends. The V gene's germline CDR1 is KGHSH and CDR2 LQKENI. The CDR3 sequence is 15 residues long.

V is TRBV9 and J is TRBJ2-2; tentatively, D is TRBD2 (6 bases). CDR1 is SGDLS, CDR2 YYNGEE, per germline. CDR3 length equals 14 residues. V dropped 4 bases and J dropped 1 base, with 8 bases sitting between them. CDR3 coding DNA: TGTGCCAGCAGCCCCGGGAGGAACACCGGGGAGCTGTTTTTT. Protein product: CASSPGRNTGELFF.

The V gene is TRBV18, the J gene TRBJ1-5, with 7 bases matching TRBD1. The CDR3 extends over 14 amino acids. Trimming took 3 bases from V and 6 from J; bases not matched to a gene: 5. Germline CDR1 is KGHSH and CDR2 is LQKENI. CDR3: CASSPDRAAQPQHF. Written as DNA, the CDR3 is TGTGCCAGCTCACCCGACAGGGCGGCTCAGCCCCAGCATTTT.

CDR3 protein: CAWSRSRTSGSDEQFF. CDR3 nucleotides: TGTGCCTGGAGCCGATCCCGGACTAGCGGGAGCGATGAGCAGTTCTTC. The chain couples TRBV30 to TRBJ2-1; 13 bases line up with TRBD2. V dropped 3 bases and J dropped 8; count of bases not matched to a gene: 10. Germline loops: CDR1 GTSNPN, CDR2 SVGIG (reference sequence). The CDR3 spans 16 residues.

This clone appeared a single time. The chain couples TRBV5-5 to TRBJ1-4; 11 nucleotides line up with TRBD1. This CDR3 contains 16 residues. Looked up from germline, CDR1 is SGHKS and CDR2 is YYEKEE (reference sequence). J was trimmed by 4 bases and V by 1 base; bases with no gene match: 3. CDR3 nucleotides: TGTGCCAGCAGCTTGCCAGGGACAGGGGGTAATGAAAAACTGTTTTTT. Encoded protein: CASSLPGTGGNEKLFF.

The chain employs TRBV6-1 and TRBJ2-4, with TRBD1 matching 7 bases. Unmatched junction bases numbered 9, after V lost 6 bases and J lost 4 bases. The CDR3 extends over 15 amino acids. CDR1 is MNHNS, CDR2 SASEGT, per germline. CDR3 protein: CASSNDRVGKNIQYF. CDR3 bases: TGTGCCAGCAGCAACGACAGGGTCGGAAAAAACATTCAGTACTTC.

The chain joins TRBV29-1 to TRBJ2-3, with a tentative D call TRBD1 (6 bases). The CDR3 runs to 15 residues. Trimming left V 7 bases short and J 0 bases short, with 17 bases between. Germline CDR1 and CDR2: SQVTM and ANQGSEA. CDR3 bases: TGCAGCGCCATACGGACAGCCGTGAGCACAGATACGCAGTATTTT. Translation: CSAIRTAVSTDTQYF.

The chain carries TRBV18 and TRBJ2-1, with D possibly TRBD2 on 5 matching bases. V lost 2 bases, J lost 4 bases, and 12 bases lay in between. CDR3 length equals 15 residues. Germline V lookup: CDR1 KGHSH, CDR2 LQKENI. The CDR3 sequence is CASSPFSVTYNEQFF. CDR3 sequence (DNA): TGTGCCAGCTCACCATTTAGCGTTACTTACAATGAGCAGTTCTTC.

The CDR3 region is CASNRDSPTGELFF. DNA of the CDR3: TGCGCCAGCAACCGGGACAGCCCCACCGGGGAGCTGTTTTTT. The chain combines TRBV5-1 with TRBJ2-2, with 7 bases that match TRBD1. V lost 6 bases, J lost 4 bases, and 6 bases stayed unmatched. Germline loops: CDR1 SGHRS, CDR2 YFSETQ. The CDR3 covers 14 residues.

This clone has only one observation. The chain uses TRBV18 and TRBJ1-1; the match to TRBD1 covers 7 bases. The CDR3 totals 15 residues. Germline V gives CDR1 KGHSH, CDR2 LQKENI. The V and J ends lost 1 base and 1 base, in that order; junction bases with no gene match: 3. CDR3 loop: CASSPRTGANTEAFF. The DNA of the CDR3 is TGTGCCAGCTCACCACGTACAGGGGCGAACACTGAAGCTTTCTTT.

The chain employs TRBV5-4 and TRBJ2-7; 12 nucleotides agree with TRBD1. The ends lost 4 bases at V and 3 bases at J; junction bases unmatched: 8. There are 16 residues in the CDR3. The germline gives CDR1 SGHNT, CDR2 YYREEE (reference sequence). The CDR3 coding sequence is TGTGCCAGCAGCCTTCCGGGACAGGGGGCGATCTACGAGCAGTACTTC. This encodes CASSLPGQGAIYEQYF.

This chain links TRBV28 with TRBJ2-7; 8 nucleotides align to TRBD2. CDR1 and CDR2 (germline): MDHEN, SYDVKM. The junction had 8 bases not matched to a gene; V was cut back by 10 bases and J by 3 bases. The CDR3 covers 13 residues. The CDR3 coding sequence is TGTGCCACCCTGGGGGCGGGAGGCTACGAGCAGTACTTC. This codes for CATLGAGGYEQYF.